This T cell receptor beta chain was identified during a study of a mutant IDH1 vaccine in newly diagnosed glioma. The overall study: Vaccines were first given 4-6 weeks after radiotherapy alone, or with temozolomide cycles.

Overall study findings and caveats: Pseudoprogression seemed unrelated to changes in top peripheral T cell clonotypes. Approximately 95% of patients showed vaccine-induced immune responses across multiple MHC alleles.

Described time point: week 11, during vaccination. Doses consisted of 300 ug of mutant IDH1 20-mer peptide each, paired with topical imiquimod. Germline CDR1 reads GTSNPN; CDR2 reads SVGIG (reference sequence). The CDR3 contains 14 residues. V lost 0 bases, J lost 8 bases, and 13 bases lay in between. Method: immunoSEQ multiplex PCR; TCRdb's copy keeps in-frame clones and lacks some. The sample holds 25,000 to 40,000 clones, 78% seen once. Remarks on this clone: Its antigen is currently unknown.

This chain connects TRBV30 to TRBJ1-4; no clear D gene. The source material was PBMCs, sampled from a glioma patient whose treatment included an IDH1 peptide vaccine. This receptor was taken from a man aged 30 to 39 with glioma. The CDR3 here is CAWSVSIAREKLFF. The DNA of the CDR3 is TGTGCCTGGAGTGTATCCATTGCTCGGGAAAAACTGTTTTTT.